This T cell receptor beta chain was sequenced in a study of T-cell memory formation after mild COVID-19. General study results and limits: The pre-infection memory compartment contained some responding clones, suggesting cross-reactive memory joined.

This clonotype has just a few counts. Its antigen is not known. One entry per CDR3 protein results from TCRdb running MiXCR on the 5' RACE reads. Among about 180,000 distinct CDR3 sequences listed, 16% were seen once. Germline loops: CDR1 MNHEY, CDR2 SVGAGI. The CDR3 is 12 amino acids. V was pared by 7 bases and J by 9 bases, with 13 bases between. This chain connects TRBV6-5 to TRBJ2-4; weak D call: TRBD2 (5 bases). The TCR originated in an adult woman who had mild COVID-19 (a few samples of this study predate the infection). Cell type and time point are not known. Sequencing was done on a sample of PBMCs or a T cell subset sorted from them (not recorded which). This chain's CDR3 is CASTDLGSIQYF. In nucleotides, the CDR3 is TGTGCCAGCACCGACCTAGGGAGCATTCAGTACTTC.